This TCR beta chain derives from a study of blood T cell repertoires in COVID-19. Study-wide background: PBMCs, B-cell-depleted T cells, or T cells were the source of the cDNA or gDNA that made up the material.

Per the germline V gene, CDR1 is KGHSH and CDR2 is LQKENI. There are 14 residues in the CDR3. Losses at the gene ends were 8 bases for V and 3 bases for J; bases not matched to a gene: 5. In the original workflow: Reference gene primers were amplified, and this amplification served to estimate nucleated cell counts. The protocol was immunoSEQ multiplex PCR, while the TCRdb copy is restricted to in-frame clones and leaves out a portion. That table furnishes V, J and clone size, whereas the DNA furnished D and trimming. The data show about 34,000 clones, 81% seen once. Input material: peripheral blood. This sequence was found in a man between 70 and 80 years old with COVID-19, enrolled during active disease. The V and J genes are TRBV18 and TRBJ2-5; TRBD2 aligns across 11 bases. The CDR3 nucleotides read TGTGCCAGCGCTCGGGGACTAGCGGAAGAGACCCAGTACTTC. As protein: CASARGLAEETQYF.